A single sample is the source of the 28 T cell receptor beta chains below, sequenced in a study of blood T cell repertoires in COVID-19. Sequencing was performed with immunoSEQ multiplex PCR; in TCRdb, only in-frame clones are kept and a portion is missing. This table holds about 170,000 clones, approximately 82% found once. Material: PBMCs or T cells enriched from blood (not recorded which). The receptors shown here come from a woman aged 50 to 60 in a cohort exposed to, infected with or recovered from COVID-19 (not recorded which).

This clone turned up a few times. This chain uses TRBV7-9 with TRBJ1-2, with a possible D match to TRBD1 (5 bases). From germline, CDR1 is SEHNR and CDR2 FQNEAQ (reference sequence). There are 13 residues in the CDR3. Trimming took off 5 bases at V and 6 bases at J, with 13 bases between the two ends. The CDR3 DNA reads TGTGCCAGCAGCCCAGGGACTCTTGATGGCTACACCTTC. The encoded protein is CASSPGTLDGYTF.

This clone was picked up a small number of times. The same CDR3 is also encoded by other DNA sequences in this sample. This sequence joins TRBV13 and TRBJ1-2, with D uncertain. Germline V CDR1 and CDR2: PRHDT, FYEKMQ (reference sequence). V lost 3 bases, J lost 0 bases, and 8 bases lay in between. The CDR3 is 14 residues long. The DNA for the CDR3 is TGTGCCAGCAGCTTCGGGGAGGCTAACTATGGCTACACCTTC. This gives the protein CASSFGEANYGYTF. The variable domain in full, completed from reference TRBV13 and TRBJ1-2, reads AAGVIQSPRHLIKEKRETATLKCYPIPRHDTVYWYQQGPGQDPQFLISFYEKMQSDKGSIPDRFSAQQFSDYHSELNMSSLELGDSALYFCASSFGEANYGYTFGSGTRLTVV.

This sequence joins TRBV7-8 and TRBJ2-7; 13 nucleotides align to TRBD2. V lost 3 bases and J lost 0; bases outside the gene matches: 17. Germline lookup yields CDR1 SGHVS and CDR2 FQNEAQ. This CDR3 comprises 21 residues. CDR3 residues: CASSFEGTIGLAGVGSYEQYF. As DNA, the CDR3 is TGTGCCAGCAGCTTTGAGGGGACAATAGGACTAGCGGGAGTGGGCTCCTACGAGCAGTACTTC.

V gene TRBV5-1 combines with J gene TRBJ2-5; perhaps TRBD1 as D (6 bases). Germline V lookup: CDR1 SGHRS, CDR2 YFSETQ. V lost 4 bases and J 0 bases, leaving 19 bases between the germline ends. This CDR3 contains 17 residues. CDR3 bases: TGCGCCAGCAGCCCATGGTGGGTACAGGGCTACCAAGAGACCCAGTACTTC. As protein: CASSPWWVQGYQETQYF.

The chain joins TRBV19 to TRBJ1-5; D gene ambiguous. V lost 3 bases to trimming and J lost 6 bases, with 12 bases between them. From germline, CDR1 is LNHDA and CDR2 SQIVND (reference sequence). CDR3 length: 14 residues. CDR3 sequence: CASSIPGSGQPQHF. In DNA, the CDR3 is TGTGCCAGTAGTATCCCGGGGTCGGGTCAGCCCCAGCATTTT.

The chain employs TRBV10-3 and TRBJ1-1, with D perhaps matching TRBD1 (5 bases). Trimming took off 4 bases at V and 0 bases at J, with 9 bases between the two ends. The germline V gene has CDR1 ENHRY and CDR2 SYGVKD. There are 14 residues in the CDR3. The CDR3: CAISGGNMNTEAFF. The DNA for the CDR3 is TGTGCCATCAGTGGGGGCAACATGAACACTGAAGCTTTCTTT.

The chain is built from TRBV30 and TRBJ1-1, with a weak D call TRBD1 (6 bases). This CDR3 has 13 amino acids. With 1 base removed from V and 5 bases from J, the gap between germline ends came to 11 bases. Germline CDR1 and CDR2: GTSNPN and SVGIG (reference sequence). CDR3 bases: TGTGCCTGGAGTGCCAACAGGGAGACTGAAGCTTTCTTT. Protein product: CAWSANRETEAFF.

The J gene is TRBJ2-7, the V gene TRBV19; 11 bases agree with TRBD1. The CDR3 totals 16 residues. Unmatched junction bases numbered 12, after V lost 5 bases and J lost 6 bases. From germline, CDR1 is LNHDA and CDR2 SQIVND (reference sequence). CDR3 nucleotides: TGTGCCAGTAGTTCCTGGAACGGACAGGGGGCAGGCGAGCAGTACTTC. It codes for CASSSWNGQGAGEQYF.

This chain joins TRBV3-1 (or the pseudogene TRBV3-2) and TRBJ2-5, with D unclear. V lost 4 bases, J lost 2 bases, and 14 bases lay in between. The CDR3 spans 15 residues. The germline CDR1 and CDR2 sequences are LGHDT and YNNKEL (reference sequence). The CDR3 here is CASSPTRSGQETQYF. The CDR3 coding sequence is TGTGCCAGCAGCCCCACTCGGAGTGGACAAGAGACCCAGTACTTC.

This clone showed up just once. V is TRBV18 and J is TRBJ2-5, with 7 bases identical to TRBD1. The germline CDR1 and CDR2 sequences are KGHSH and LQKENI. J lost 1 base, V lost 6 bases, and 8 bases had no gene match. The CDR3 spans 15 residues. In nucleotides, the CDR3 is TGTGCCAGCTCTCCTCGACAGGGTACCCAAGAGACCCAGTACTTC. Translation: CASSPRQGTQETQYF.

V and J are TRBV18 and TRBJ1-3, with D perhaps matching TRBD1 (6 bases). Trimming shortened V by 3 bases and J by 0 bases, and 15 bases separated the two germline ends. CDR1 is KGHSH, CDR2 LQKENI, per germline. The CDR3 runs to 17 residues. The CDR3 sequence is CASSPRITGFSGNTIYF. The CDR3 bases are TGTGCCAGCTCACCGCGAATTACAGGGTTCTCTGGAAACACCATATATTTT.

The rearrangement joins TRBV5-1 to TRBJ2-2; 10 nucleotides match TRBD1. Germline loops: CDR1 SGHRS, CDR2 YFSETQ. This CDR3 is built from 15 residues. J gave up 5 bases and V 3 bases, and 4 bases lay outside the gene matches. CDR3 sequence reads: CASSSTGGETGELFF. CDR3 nucleotide sequence: TGCGCCAGCAGCTCGACAGGGGGCGAAACCGGGGAGCTGTTTTTT.

The rearrangement links TRBV27 to TRBJ2-7; D is perhaps TRBD2 (5 bases). With 3 bases removed from V and 6 bases from J, the gap between germline ends came to 12 bases. Germline V gene lookup returns CDR1 MNHEY and CDR2 SMNVEV (reference sequence). The CDR3 length is 13 residues. Here the CDR3 DNA reads TGTGCCAGCAGTTTGGTAGCCGGAGGCGAGCAGTACTTC. It translates to CASSLVAGGEQYF.

This chain links TRBV12-3 or TRBV12-4 with TRBJ2-3; the match to TRBD2 covers 8 bases. The CDR3 covers 13 residues. V gave up 4 bases and J gave up 7 bases; unmatched junction bases: 4. In DNA form, the CDR3 reads TGTGCCAGCAGTTGGACTAGCCGCCATACGCAGTATTTT. Residues: CASSWTSRHTQYF.

In DNA form, the CDR3 reads TGTGCCACCAGCAGAGATGACACCTCCTACGAGCAGTACTTC. This codes for CATSRDDTSYEQYF. The chain is built from TRBV15 and TRBJ2-7; no firm D call. V shed 0 bases and J shed 0 bases, with 6 bases lying between them. This CDR3 is built from 14 residues. In germline, CDR1 is LNHNV, CDR2 YYDKDF (reference sequence).

This chain joins TRBV6-5 and TRBJ1-1; 8 bases line up with TRBD1. In germline, CDR1 is MNHEY, CDR2 SVGAGI. V lost 6 bases and J lost 5; bases outside the gene matches: 8. The CDR3 is 14 amino acids. CDR3 DNA: TGTGCCAGCAGCCCAGACAGGGGCGGAACTGAAGCTTTCTTT. It yields the protein CASSPDRGGTEAFF.

The chain links TRBV5-6 to TRBJ2-5; D may be TRBD1 (6 bases). The CDR3 totals 15 residues. The V end was cut by 0 bases, the J end by 2 bases, with 11 bases between. Germline V lookup: CDR1 SGHDT, CDR2 YYEEEE. CDR3: CASSLAGTPQETQYF. In DNA form, the CDR3 reads TGTGCCAGCAGCTTGGCGGGGACACCTCAAGAGACCCAGTACTTC.

Only a few counts were recorded for this clone. The CDR3 reads CASSLAGQRRARGETQYF. CDR3 sequence (DNA): TGTGCCAGCAGCTTAGCGGGCCAGCGGAGGGCCAGGGGGGAGACCCAGTACTTC. The chain links TRBV7-2 to TRBJ2-5, with a tentative D call TRBD1 (7 bases). V lost 0 bases and J 5 bases, leaving 22 bases between the germline ends. The CDR3 totals 18 residues. Germline lookup yields CDR1 SGHTA and CDR2 FQGNSA.

The J gene is TRBJ2-1, the V gene TRBV25-1; tentatively, D is TRBD2 (5 bases). Germline assignment: CDR1 MGHDK and CDR2 SYGVNS. This CDR3 is 14 amino acids long. Between the trimmed V and J ends, which lost 0 bases and 8 bases, there was a span of 11 bases. CDR3 nucleotides: TGTGCCAGCAGTGAATATATAGCGTCTGATGAGCAGTTCTTC. Encoded protein: CASSEYIASDEQFF.

This clone appeared once. V usage is TRBV7-9 and J usage is TRBJ2-2; the match to TRBD2 covers 14 bases. Germline CDR1 and CDR2: SEHNR and FQNEAQ (reference sequence). The V and J ends lost 5 bases and 4 bases, in that order; junction bases with no gene match: 12. CDR3 length: 19 amino acids. The CDR3 DNA reads as TGTGCCAGCAGCCACCCCATGACTAGCGGGGGGGGTCGCACCGGGGAGCTGTTTTTT. Translating gives CASSHPMTSGGGRTGELFF.

The chain uses TRBV6-5 and TRBJ1-1; 9 nucleotides line up with TRBD1. The CDR3 has 15 residues. Germline V CDR1 and CDR2: MNHEY, SVGAGI. V lost 2 bases to trimming and J lost 5 bases; unmatched junction nucleotides: 6. The CDR3 protein is CASSYRGQGGTEAFF. CDR3 sequence (DNA): TGTGCCAGCAGTTACCGGGGACAGGGAGGGACTGAAGCTTTCTTT.

The chain uses TRBV4-1 and TRBJ2-2, with 7 bases matching TRBD2. Losses at the gene ends were 4 bases for V and 4 bases for J; bases not matched to a gene: 3. Germline V lookup: CDR1 MGHRA, CDR2 YSYEKL. The CDR3 is 14 residues long. This CDR3 reads CASSLGGSTGELFF. For the CDR3, the DNA is TGCGCCAGCAGCCTCGGGGGGTCCACCGGGGAGCTGTTTTTT.

The chain is built from TRBV4-1 and TRBJ1-2; no reliable D call. Germline CDR1 and CDR2: MGHRA and YSYEKL. Between the trimmed V and J ends, which lost 0 bases and 1 base, there was a span of 6 bases. There are 14 residues in the CDR3. CDR3 DNA: TGCGCCAGCAGCCAAGATCCCTTTAACTATGGCTACACCTTC. Its protein is CASSQDPFNYGYTF.

The chain carries TRBV30 and TRBJ2-7; 7 bases align to TRBD1. V dropped 3 bases and J dropped 0; count of bases not matched to a gene: 5. CDR1 GTSNPN and CDR2 SVGIG come from the germline V gene (reference sequence). This CDR3 has 14 residues. In DNA, the CDR3 is TGTGCCTGGAGGACCGGGACAGCCTCCTACGAGCAGTACTTC. Translated, it gives CAWRTGTASYEQYF. The whole variable domain, remainder taken from reference TRBV30 and TRBJ2-7, is SQTIHQWPATLVQPVGSPLSLECTVEGTSNPNLYWYRQAAGRGLQLLFYSVGIGQISSEVPQNLSASRPQDRQFILSSKKLLLSDSGFYLCAWRTGTASYEQYFGPGTRLTVT.

The chain carries TRBV11-2 and TRBJ2-5, with TRBD2 identical over 8 bases. The CDR3 is made up of 15 amino acids. Losses at the gene ends were 2 bases for V and 4 bases for J; bases not matched to a gene: 6. Germline CDR1 and CDR2: SGHAT and FQNNGV. The DNA of the CDR3 is TGTGCCAGCAGCTTACGAGCGGGAGAAAGAGAGACCCAGTACTTC. Protein sequence: CASSLRAGERETQYF.

This chain connects TRBV15 to TRBJ2-3; 9 nucleotides agree with TRBD2. Germline loops: CDR1 LNHNV, CDR2 YYDKDF (reference sequence). V shed 6 bases and J 2 bases; nucleotides not matched to a gene: 12. This CDR3 is built from 17 residues. CDR3 protein: CATRNQYSGGYTDTQYF. CDR3 DNA: TGTGCCACCAGAAACCAATATAGCGGGGGCTACACAGATACGCAGTATTTT.

J is TRBJ2-7 and V is TRBV6-5; 11 bases match TRBD2. This CDR3 has 13 residues. V lost 7 bases and J lost 7; bases outside the gene matches: 6. Per germline, CDR1 MNHEY and CDR2 SVGAGI. As DNA, the CDR3 is TGTGCCAGCATTAGCGGGAGGGCATTGGAGCAGTACTTC. Its translation is CASISGRALEQYF.

The J gene is TRBJ1-3, the V gene TRBV28; TRBD1 matches 7 bases. The CDR3 loop spans 14 amino acids. V lost 8 bases and J lost 4; bases outside the gene matches: 8. Germline assignment: CDR1 MDHEN and CDR2 SYDVKM. CDR3 DNA: TGTGCCAGCTATCGACAGGGACCAGGAAACACCATATATTTT. Amino acids: CASYRQGPGNTIYF.